The 32 T cell receptor beta chains below come from one sample, sequenced in a study of metastatic and nonmetastatic thyroid tumors. TCRdb used MiXCR to call clones anew from the PCR reads. The sample comprises roughly 28,000 clones, roughly 24% of which are singletons, and 6% rests with the top ten. All patients were treatment-naive before thyroid surgery. Sequenced sample: blood. Every receptor here comes from a female donor with papillary thyroid cancer or a benign thyroid nodule (not recorded which). Some clones in this sample may be carry-over from other donors' samples.

This clone was counted many times. V is TRBV12-3 or TRBV12-4 and J is TRBJ2-1; 12 bases match TRBD2. CDR3 length: 19 residues. Trimming removed 3 bases from V and 2 bases from J; junction bases left unmatched: 11. The CDR3 DNA sequence: TGTGCCAGCAGTTTTTCGACTAGCGGGAGCACTATCGCCTACAATGAGCAGTTCTTC. Its translation: CASSFSTSGSTIAYNEQFF.

This clone was counted at least ten times. V usage is TRBV5-6 and J usage is TRBJ2-7; D not certain. V lost 5 bases and J lost 2, with 11 bases in between. CDR3 length: 13 amino acids. Germline V CDR1 and CDR2: SGHDT, YYEEEE. The CDR3: CASRQREAYEQYV. The DNA of the CDR3 is TGTGCCAGCAGGCAACGTGAGGCCTACGAGCAGTACGTC.

At least ten counts were recorded for this clone. The rearrangement joins TRBV20-1 to TRBJ1-1; D gene uncertain. The CDR3 totals 15 residues. Trimming removed 0 bases at V and 4 bases at J, with 15 bases between. In germline, CDR1 is DFQATT, CDR2 SNEGSKA (reference sequence). The CDR3 is CSARDPGLASTEAFF. The CDR3 DNA reads as TGCAGTGCTAGAGACCCGGGCCTGGCGAGCACTGAAGCTTTCTTT.

The chain is built from TRBV30 and TRBJ2-7, with no clear D. V lost 4 bases to trimming and J lost 0 bases, with 13 bases between them. This CDR3 is built from 14 residues. Germline V gene data show CDR1 as GTSNPN and CDR2 as SVGIG (reference sequence). CDR3 residues: CAWKTDLRSYEQYF. CDR3 nucleotide sequence: TGTGCCTGGAAAACGGACCTCCGCTCCTACGAGCAGTACTTC.

By frequency in the sample, this clone is medium-sized. The chain links TRBV20-1 to TRBJ2-3; 9 nucleotides align to TRBD2. The CDR3 is 14 amino acids. V was pared by 5 bases and J by 4 bases, with 7 bases of the junction left unmatched. Germline CDR1 is DFQATT and CDR2 is SNEGSKA (reference sequence). The CDR3 DNA follows: TGCAGTGCTCCCCCGCGGGAGGGAGCAGATACGCAGTATTTT. It specifies CSAPPREGADTQYF.

With regard to this clone: One base away lies a much larger clone, so this may be a sequencing read error. Different DNA sequences within this sample yield the same CDR3. This chain links TRBV4-2 with TRBJ2-1; TRBD2 aligns across 12 bases. Germline CDR1 LGHNA, CDR2 YNFKEQ. This CDR3 contains 13 residues. Trimming at V came to 5 bases and at J to 16 bases, leaving 9 bases not matched to a gene. CDR3 loop: CASSVSTSGRLFF. CDR3 bases: TGTGCCAGCAGCGTCTCGACTAGCGGGAGACTTTTCTTC.

Turning to this clone: One end of the junction fails to match germline, which may point to a read error. V is TRBV7-9 and J is TRBJ2-6; 10 bases align to TRBD1. Germline V gives CDR1 SEHNR, CDR2 FQNEAQ (reference sequence). This CDR3 spans 18 amino acids. For the CDR3, the DNA is TGTGTCAGCAGCTCCGGGACAGGGGTGTCTTCTGGGGCCAACGTCCTGACTTTC. Amino acids: CVSSSGTGVSSGANVLTF.

The chain is built from TRBV6-1 and TRBJ1-1, with TRBD1 matching over 7 bases. V dropped 4 bases and J dropped 4; count of bases not matched to a gene: 6. This CDR3 region has 14 residues. CDR1 is MNHNS, CDR2 SASEGT, per germline. CDR3 nucleotide sequence: TGTGCCAGCAGTGCAGGGGGAGAAAGCACTGAAGCTTTCTTT. Its translation is CASSAGGESTEAFF.

This clone has at least ten counts. V usage is TRBV28 and J usage is TRBJ2-5; D uncertain. The germline V gene encodes CDR1 MDHEN and CDR2 SYDVKM. Between the trimmed V and J ends, which lost 3 bases and 5 bases, there was a span of 7 bases. The CDR3 length is 12 residues. The CDR3 here is CASSLGKETQYF. CDR3 in DNA: TGTGCCAGCAGTTTGGGAAAGGAGACCCAGTACTTC.

This chain uses TRBV5-1 with TRBJ2-3; tentatively, D is TRBD2 (5 bases). CDR1 SGHRS and CDR2 YFSETQ come from the germline V gene. The V and J ends lost 5 bases and 6 bases respectively, with 22 bases between them. The CDR3 extends over 16 amino acids. The chain's CDR3 is CASSRNTRGSADTQYF. The DNA of the CDR3 is TGCGCCAGCAGTCGGAACACTAGAGGGAGTGCGGATACGCAGTATTTT.

The chain links TRBV20-1 to TRBJ2-7; 8 nucleotides match TRBD2. CDR3 size: 14 residues. J lost 2 bases, V lost 2 bases, and 5 bases had no gene match. Germline loops: CDR1 DFQATT, CDR2 SNEGSKA (reference sequence). The CDR3 DNA reads as TGCAGTGCTAGACGCGCGGGAGGAGCCTACGAGCAGTACTTC. Protein sequence: CSARRAGGAYEQYF.

This clone was found many times. This CDR3 is CASSQGYGEQYF. The CDR3 region has the DNA TGCGCCAGCAGCCAAGGGTACGGCGAGCAGTACTTC. The rearrangement uses TRBV4-1 and TRBJ2-7; no clear D. The germline CDR1 and CDR2 sequences are MGHRA and YSYEKL. Between the trimmed V and J ends, which lost 1 base and 6 bases, there was a span of 7 bases. The CDR3 covers 12 residues.

This clone was observed a handful of times. A much larger clonotype is one base distant, so this may be a read error. The V call is TRBV5-4, the J call TRBJ1-6; D may be TRBD1 (6 bases). The CDR3 totals 14 residues. V lost 4 bases to trimming and J lost 11 bases, with 16 bases between them. The germline V gene has CDR1 SGHNT and CDR2 YYREEE (reference sequence). CDR3 in amino acids: CASSQGHRNPPLHF. In DNA, the CDR3 is TGTGCCAGCAGCCAGGGACACAGGAATCCACCCCTCCACTTT.

The chain carries TRBV6-5 and TRBJ2-7, with D perhaps TRBD2 (6 bases). V lost 4 bases and J lost 6, with 19 bases in between. The CDR3 runs 15 residues. Germline-derived CDR1 and CDR2 are MNHEY and SVGAGI. Here the CDR3 reads CASSLATRNFFEQYF. In nucleotides, the CDR3 is TGTGCCAGCAGTTTAGCGACTAGAAACTTCTTCGAGCAGTACTTC.

This clone was found a few times. For the CDR3, the DNA is TGTGCCACAAACTTAGCGGGCTCCCTGTTCGAGCAGTACTTC. It is translated as CATNLAGSLFEQYF. The chain combines TRBV6-2 or TRBV6-3 with TRBJ2-7; the match to TRBD2 covers 7 bases. V shed 10 bases, J shed 6 bases, and the junction held 15 bases outside the gene matches. The CDR3 is 14 amino acids. Germline V gene data show CDR1 as MNHEY and CDR2 as SVGEGT.

This clone was counted a few times. V and J are TRBV6-1 and TRBJ2-5; TRBD1 might be the D (7 bases). Germline V gene sequence: CDR1 MNHNS, CDR2 SASEGT. The CDR3 covers 15 residues. V lost 2 bases and J 2 bases, leaving 12 bases between the germline ends. The chain's CDR3 is CASSEFQGGQETQYF. The CDR3 nucleotides are TGTGCCAGCAGTGAATTCCAGGGGGGACAAGAGACCCAGTACTTC.

This clone was seen a handful of times. The CDR3 region has the DNA TGTGCCAGCAGTTTGTTACCAGCAGCCAACACCGGGGAGCTGTTTTTT. Translation: CASSLLPAANTGELFF. The chain links TRBV12-3 or TRBV12-4 to TRBJ2-2; D gene uncertain. Trimming removed 3 bases from V and 2 bases from J, with 13 bases in between. CDR3 length: 16 amino acids.

By sample share, this clone is medium-sized. The rearrangement uses TRBV5-1 and TRBJ1-2; 7 bases map to TRBD1. Per the germline V gene, CDR1 is SGHRS and CDR2 is YFSETQ. V lost 7 bases and J lost 4; bases outside the gene matches: 10. The CDR3 spans 14 residues. CDR3 sequence (DNA): TGCGCCAGCGGCTCCCTAGGGGGCGGCTATGGCTACACCTTC. Its protein is CASGSLGGGYGYTF.

V and J are TRBV6-2 or TRBV6-3 and TRBJ1-6; TRBD1 is a possible D gene (6 bases). Trimming left V 2 bases short and J 0 bases short, with 11 bases between. This CDR3 comprises 17 residues. Germline values: CDR1 MNHEY, CDR2 SVGEGT. The CDR3 region has the DNA TGTGCCAGCAGTTACGGGGGGGCAAGCTCCTATAATTCACCCCTCCACTTT. This codes for CASSYGGASSYNSPLHF.

This clone was detected a few times. The chain has TRBV20-1 and TRBJ2-7; 11 bases align to TRBD2. Germline V gene sequence: CDR1 DFQATT, CDR2 SNEGSKA (reference sequence). This CDR3 comprises 16 residues. Trimming removed 6 bases from V and 0 bases from J; junction bases left unmatched: 10. CDR3 nucleotide sequence: TGCAGTGCCCCCAGGGGACTAGCGGATCCCTCCTACGAGCAGTACTTC. Its protein product is CSAPRGLADPSYEQYF.

The table lists this clone with many counts. The chain is built from TRBV5-5 and TRBJ2-5; D not resolved. The CDR3 is 14 amino acids. The V and J ends lost 2 bases and 3 bases respectively, with 11 bases between them. Germline loops: CDR1 SGHKS, CDR2 YYEKEE (reference sequence). DNA of the CDR3: TGTGCCAGCAGCTTTTCGATAAGGGAAGAGACCCAGTACTTC. Translating it yields CASSFSIREETQYF. The whole variable domain, remainder taken from reference TRBV5-5 and TRBJ2-5, is DAGVTQSPTHLIKTRGQQVTLRCSPISGHKSVSWYQQVLGQGPQFIFQYYEKEERGRGNFPDRFSARQFPNYSSELNVNALLLGDSALYLCASSFSIREETQYFGPGTRLLVL.

This clone was recorded many times. The V call is TRBV30, the J call TRBJ1-5; D unresolved. Looked up from germline, CDR1 is GTSNPN and CDR2 is SVGIG (reference sequence). This CDR3 comprises 13 residues. V gave up 1 base and J gave up 4 bases, with 8 bases separating them. CDR3 region: CAWSEMGNQPQHF. CDR3 coding DNA: TGTGCCTGGAGTGAGATGGGTAATCAGCCCCAGCATTTT.

The CDR3 sequence is CASTPRQGARDEQYF. CDR3 nucleotide sequence: TGTGCCAGCACACCTAGACAGGGGGCTCGGGACGAGCAGTACTTC. The rearrangement joins TRBV6-1 to TRBJ2-7; 10 bases match TRBD1. The CDR3 covers 15 residues. Germline loops: CDR1 MNHNS, CDR2 SASEGT. V shed 7 bases, J shed 5 bases, and the junction held 11 bases outside the gene matches.

With regard to this clone: Compared with germline, one end of the junction differs, possibly owing to a read error. The chain combines TRBV6-2 or TRBV6-3 with TRBJ2-1; the match to TRBD2 covers 10 bases. This CDR3 spans 15 amino acids. Germline CDR1 MNHEY, CDR2 SVGEGT. CDR3 sequence reads: CASSWGTSVSNDQFF. As DNA, the CDR3 is TGTGCCAGCAGTTGGGGGACTAGCGTATCTAATGATCAGTTCTTC.

By its share, this clone is medium-sized. The chain combines TRBV5-1 with TRBJ1-5, with D unresolved. The CDR3 contains 13 residues. The germline CDR1 and CDR2 sequences are SGHRS and YFSETQ. V lost 2 bases and J 6 bases, leaving 9 bases between the germline ends. Written as DNA, the CDR3 is TGCGCCAGCAGCTTCGGTCGGGGTCAGCCCCAGCATTTT. Its protein is CASSFGRGQPQHF.

This clone has at least ten counts. Other DNA sequences in the same sample also yield this CDR3. This chain uses TRBV5-1 with TRBJ1-2, with TRBD1 matching over 11 bases. The CDR3 sequence is 19 residues long. From germline, CDR1 is SGHRS and CDR2 YFSETQ. After removal of 0 bases from V and 0 bases from J, the junction contained 10 bases not matched to a gene. The CDR3 DNA reads TGCGCCAGCAGCTTGGGCCGGACAGGGGGCGCGGTAGCTAACTATGGCTACACCTTC. It translates to CASSLGRTGGAVANYGYTF.

This clone came up many times. The chain links TRBV20-1 to TRBJ1-5, with D unresolved. The V gene lost 3 bases and the J gene lost 6 bases, with 12 bases spanning the gap. The CDR3 is made up of 13 amino acids. CDR1 and CDR2 from the germline V gene are DFQATT and SNEGSKA (reference sequence). CDR3: CSARTVPIQPQHF. CDR3 sequence (DNA): TGCAGTGCTAGGACCGTACCTATTCAGCCCCAGCATTTT.

This clone was counted many times. The identical CDR3 is also encoded by other nucleotide sequences in the sample. This chain joins TRBV20-1 and TRBJ2-1, with D perhaps TRBD1 or TRBD2 (5 bases each). The CDR3 loop spans 14 amino acids. Germline lookup yields CDR1 DFQATT and CDR2 SNEGSKA (reference sequence). V dropped 0 bases and J dropped 9 bases, with 15 bases sitting between them. The CDR3 DNA follows: TGCAGTGCTAGAGATTCGGGGCGGAACACTGAGCAGTTCTTC. Amino acid sequence: CSARDSGRNTEQFF.

This clone has more than one count but fewer than ten. The CDR3: CASSLAGRYEQYF. CDR3 DNA sequence: TGTGCCAGCAGTCTAGCGGGACGCTACGAGCAGTACTTC. The chain joins TRBV27 to TRBJ2-7; TRBD2 matches at 9 bases. V lost 5 bases, J lost 3 bases, and 2 bases stayed unmatched. The CDR3 sequence is 13 residues long. Germline V gene lookup returns CDR1 MNHEY and CDR2 SMNVEV (reference sequence).

This clone is medium-sized (0.01 to 0.1%) in the sample. The rearrangement uses TRBV20-1 and TRBJ2-7, with D possibly matching TRBD2 (5 bases). Trimming removed 6 bases from V and 2 bases from J, with 11 bases in between. Germline CDR1 reads DFQATT; CDR2 reads SNEGSKA (reference sequence). The CDR3 has 12 amino acids. The CDR3 DNA reads as TGCAGTGCGGTAGCGACTACCTACGAGCAGTACTTC. It codes for CSAVATTYEQYF.

At least ten counts were recorded for this clone. The rearrangement joins TRBV29-1 to TRBJ1-2, with a tentative D call TRBD1 (6 bases). The ends were cut back, 6 bases at V and 4 bases at J, with 18 bases in the middle. CDR1 and CDR2 (germline): SQVTM, ANQGSEA. This CDR3 region has 14 residues. Written as DNA, the CDR3 is TGCAGCGTCCCTGACCCGGACAGAACCTATGGCTACACCTTC. This encodes CSVPDPDRTYGYTF.

This clone has ten or more counts. This chain connects TRBV12-3 or TRBV12-4 to TRBJ2-1; 11 positions match TRBD1. The CDR3 consists of 15 residues. The trim removed 4 bases at V and 7 bases at J, leaving 6 bases unmatched. The CDR3 DNA is TGTGCCAGCAGTTCGCCGGGACAGGGGGTAAATGAGCAGTTCTTC. Translation: CASSSPGQGVNEQFF.